Listed below are T cell receptor beta chains from one sample, sequenced in a study of beta chain features in type 1 diabetes. The data were produced by immunoSEQ multiplex PCR, yet TCRdb's version contains in-frame clones alone and is incomplete. The sample has around 400,000 clones, more than 12% seen once; the top ten hold under 0.02%. Material for sequencing was naive CD4+ T cells from blood. These TCRs come from a woman aged 18-29 years in good health. Each CDR3 is given with its conserved first and last residue. The order of the fields is D gene, CDR3 length, J gene, clone size, V gene, CDR3 DNA, CDR3 protein. D genes are given only for firm matches. Clone size appears in some rows only: once, few, many, or a class for an expanded clone.

.,15,TRBJ2-7,.,TRBV15,TGTGCCACCAGCACGGGAAGGGAGCCGACCTACGAGCAGTACTTC,CATSTGREPTYEQYF
TRBD1,15,TRBJ1-4,few,TRBV4-3,TGCGCCAGCAGCCAAGGAAGGGGGCTAGGAGAAAAACTGTTTTTT,CASSQGRGLGEKLFF
.,13,TRBJ1-1,few,TRBV30,TGTGCCTGGAGATGGGGCATGAACACTGAAGCTTTCTTT,CAWRWGMNTEAFF
TRBD1,14,TRBJ1-4,.,TRBV4-2,TGTGCCAGCAGCCAAGGACAGGGTAATGAAAAACTGTTTTTT,CASSQGQGNEKLFF
TRBD1,14,TRBJ2-1,.,TRBV5-1,TGCGCCAGCAGCGGAGGACAGGCCTACAATGAGCAGTTCTTC,CASSGGQAYNEQFF
.,15,TRBJ2-7,few,TRBV5-4,TGTGCCAGCAGCTTGGCCCTGGGGGCGCGGGACGAGCAGTACTTC,CASSLALGARDEQYF
.,15,TRBJ2-3,.,TRBV11-2,TGTGCCAGCAGCCTCCGGGAGTCTTCCATGGGTACGCAGTATTTT,CASSLRESSMGTQYF
TRBD2,13,TRBJ2-7,.,TRBV18,TGTGCCAGCTCACCACTGCGGGAGAGCGAGCAGTACTTC,CASSPLRESEQYF
.,12,TRBJ2-1,.,TRBV4-3,TGCGCCAGCAGCCAAGAAAGCGGTGAGCAGTTCTTC,CASSQESGEQFF
TRBD2,18,TRBJ2-1,.,TRBV30,TGTGCCTGGAGCGTGAGCAGTGGACTAGCGGGAGGGGGGAATGAGCAGTTCTTC,CAWSVSSGLAGGGNEQFF
.,12,TRBJ2-7,.,TRBV18,TGTGCCAGCTCACCGACAGCGAGGGAGCAGTACTTC,CASSPTAREQYF
.,17,TRBJ1-3,.,TRBV4-3,TGCGCCAGCAGCCAAGACCCTCGTGGGGGGACTGGAAACACCATATATTTT,CASSQDPRGGTGNTIYF
TRBD2,14,TRBJ2-7,few,TRBV10-3,TGTGCCATCAGTACTAGCGGCCGAGGGAACGAGCAGTACTTC,CAISTSGRGNEQYF
TRBD1,15,TRBJ2-1,.,TRBV5-6,TGTGCCAGCAGCCTCAGGGGGCGGGTGGTGAATGAGCAGTTCTTC,CASSLRGRVVNEQFF
.,17,TRBJ2-1,.,TRBV25-1,TGTGCCAGCAGTGAAACCCTGTCGCGGAGCTCCTACAATGAGCAGTTCTTC,CASSETLSRSSYNEQFF
.,12,TRBJ1-2,few,TRBV28,TGTGCCAGCAGTACCCGAATAGAGGGCTACACCTTC,CASSTRIEGYTF
.,19,TRBJ1-1,few,TRBV30,TGTGCCTGGACAGGGGACGCTTTAAGGGCAGTTTTAACGAACACTGAAGCTTTCTTT,CAWTGDALRAVLTNTEAFF
.,15,TRBJ2-1,.,TRBV2,TGTGCCAGCGTTCTCCTAGCAGCCTCCTACAATGAGCAGTTCTTC,CASVLLAASYNEQFF
.,16,TRBJ2-5,.,TRBV4-1,TGCGCCAGCAGCCAATCCGGCCCGACTGGTCGCTGGTCCCAGTACTTC,CASSQSGPTGRWSQYF
.,14,TRBJ1-1,few,TRBV4-1,TGCGCCAGCAGACTGCAGGGAGGGGGCACTGAAGCTTTCTTT,CASRLQGGGTEAFF
.,12,TRBJ2-7,few,TRBV6-5,TGTGCCAGCAGTGCTAGCGTCTACGAGCAGTACTTC,CASSASVYEQYF
.,12,TRBJ1-1,few,TRBV5-4,TGTGCCAGCAGTTTTCCAGGGTTTGAAGCTTTCTTT,CASSFPGFEAFF
.,15,TRBJ2-3,.,TRBV25-1,TGTGCCAGCAGTGAAGTTCACCTAAGCACAGATACGCAGTATTTT,CASSEVHLSTDTQYF
.,14,TRBJ1-1,few,TRBV5-4,TGTGCCAGCAGCTTACGAGGAGTGTGGACTGAAGCTTTCTTT,CASSLRGVWTEAFF
.,15,TRBJ2-1,.,TRBV4-2,TGTGCCAGCAGGGACACCAGCGGGACACTCAATGAGCAGTTCTTC,CASRDTSGTLNEQFF
TRBD1,17,TRBJ1-3,few,TRBV9,TGTGCCAGCAGCATTACAGGGGGCCCGCTCTCTGGAAACACCATATATTTT,CASSITGGPLSGNTIYF
.,15,TRBJ1-5,few,TRBV7-2,TGTGCCAGCAGCTTAGCAGGCGGCAGCTTTGGGCCCCAGCATTTT,CASSLAGGSFGPQHF
.,16,TRBJ2-5,.,TRBV28,TGTGCCAGCAGTTCCGCCGGTAGCGGAGTAAAAGAGACCCAGTACTTC,CASSSAGSGVKETQYF
TRBD1,16,TRBJ2-1,few,TRBV7-9,TGTGCCAGCAGCTTAGCGGGACAGGGAAGCGGCAATGAGCAGTTCTTC,CASSLAGQGSGNEQFF
TRBD1,15,TRBJ2-7,few,TRBV28,TGTGCCAGCAGAAGGCGACAGGGGGCTTTCTACGAGCAGTACTTC,CASRRRQGAFYEQYF
.,14,TRBJ1-1,.,TRBV13,TGTGCCAGCAGCTTCCGTACACGGAACACTGAAGCTTTCTTT,CASSFRTRNTEAFF
.,12,TRBJ1-2,few,TRBV28,TGTGCCAGCAGTTCCTCCAACTATGGCTACACCTTC,CASSSSNYGYTF
.,13,TRBJ2-7,few,TRBV28,TGTGCCAGCAAGAATGGACAGTCCTACGAGCAGTACTTC,CASKNGQSYEQYF
TRBD1,13,TRBJ1-1,few,TRBV29-1,TGCAGCGTTAAGACAGGGTTTGACACTGAAGCTTTCTTT,CSVKTGFDTEAFF
TRBD2,14,TRBJ2-3,.,TRBV10-2,TGCGCCAGCAGTACTAGCGGGGGCACAGATACGCAGTATTTT,CASSTSGGTDTQYF
TRBD1,16,TRBJ2-4,.,TRBV28,TGTGCCAGCAGTCCTTGGGACAGATTAGCCAAAAACATTCAGTACTTC,CASSPWDRLAKNIQYF
.,12,TRBJ2-5,few,TRBV30,TGTGCCTGGCTCGCGACACGGGAGACCCAGTACTTC,CAWLATRETQYF
TRBD2,16,TRBJ2-1,.,TRBV28,TGTGCCAGCAGTCGCATAGTCGCGGGAGAAGTCAATGAGCAGTTCTTC,CASSRIVAGEVNEQFF
TRBD2,14,TRBJ2-1,.,TRBV6-6,TGTGCCAGCTCAAGCGGGGGCCCGGGGAATGAGCAGTTCTTC,CASSSGGPGNEQFF
TRBD2,16,TRBJ2-7,few,TRBV30,TGTGCCTGGAAGGGGCAAGAAGCGGGGGGGTACTACGAGCAGTACTTC,CAWKGQEAGGYYEQYF
TRBD2,13,TRBJ2-1,.,TRBV11-2,TGTGCCAGCGGTAGCGGGGGGGTTAACAAGCAGTTCTTC,CASGSGGVNKQFF
TRBD2,15,TRBJ2-3,.,TRBV5-1,TGCGCCAGCACCCGACTAGCGGAGGGGTGGAATACGCAGTATTTT,CASTRLAEGWNTQYF